The present TCR beta chain was sequenced within a study of T cells in Graves' hyperthyroidism and ophthalmopathy. Overall study findings and caveats: Before onset, ophthalmopathy was predicted by the model a median around 6.2 months earlier.

J was trimmed by 3 bases and V by 6 bases; bases with no gene match: 7. This CDR3 is built from 15 residues. Germline assignment: CDR1 MGHDK and CDR2 SYGVNS. Amplification of TCR beta CDR3 regions was performed using RNA transcripts as template. A set of HTBI primers served as the primers for a first-round RT-PCR of the TCR CDR3. MiXCR was run by TCRdb on the multiplex PCR reads, yielding one entry per CDR3 protein. This repertoire shows 370,000 or so distinct CDR3 sequences, roughly 25% found once; its top ten account for about 73%. As for this clonotype: Its target is not known.

V usage is TRBV25-1 and J usage is TRBJ2-1; 8 bases map to TRBD1. The sample taken for sequencing was blood. The receptor was isolated from a man between 45 and 60 years old with Graves' hyperthyroidism. The CDR3 DNA reads as TGTGCCAGCAGCCCCCCCGGGACAGGCTACAATGAGCAGTTCTTC. It encodes CASSPPGTGYNEQFF. The variable domain in full, completed from reference TRBV25-1 and TRBJ2-1, reads EADIYQTPRYLVIGTGKKITLECSQTMGHDKMYWYQQDPGMELHLIHYSYGVNSTEKGDLSSESTVSRIRTEHFPLTLESARPSHTSQYLCASSPPGTGYNEQFFGPGTRLTVL.